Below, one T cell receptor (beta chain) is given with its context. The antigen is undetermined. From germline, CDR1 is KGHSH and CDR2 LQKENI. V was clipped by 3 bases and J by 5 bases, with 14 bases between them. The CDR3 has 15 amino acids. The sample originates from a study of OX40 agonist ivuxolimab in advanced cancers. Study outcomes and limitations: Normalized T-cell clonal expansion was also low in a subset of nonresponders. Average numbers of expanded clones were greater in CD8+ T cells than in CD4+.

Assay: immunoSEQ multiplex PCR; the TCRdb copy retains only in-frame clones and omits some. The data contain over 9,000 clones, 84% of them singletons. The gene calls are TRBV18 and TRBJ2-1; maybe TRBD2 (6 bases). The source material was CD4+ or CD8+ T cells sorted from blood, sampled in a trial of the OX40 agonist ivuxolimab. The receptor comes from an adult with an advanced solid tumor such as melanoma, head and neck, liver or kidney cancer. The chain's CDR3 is CASSPGLPGHNEQFF. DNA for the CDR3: TGTGCCAGCTCACCGGGACTCCCAGGTCACAATGAGCAGTTCTTC.